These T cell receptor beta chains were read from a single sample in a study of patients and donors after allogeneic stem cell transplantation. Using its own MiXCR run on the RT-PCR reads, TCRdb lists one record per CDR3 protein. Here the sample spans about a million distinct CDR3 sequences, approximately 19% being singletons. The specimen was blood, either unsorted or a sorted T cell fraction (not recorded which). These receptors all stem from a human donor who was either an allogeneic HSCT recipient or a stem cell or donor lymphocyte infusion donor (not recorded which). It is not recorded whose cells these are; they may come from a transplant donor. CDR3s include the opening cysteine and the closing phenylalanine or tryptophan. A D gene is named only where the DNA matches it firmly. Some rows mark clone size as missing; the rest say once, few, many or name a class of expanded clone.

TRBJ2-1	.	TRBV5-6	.	TGTGCCAGCAGCTTGGAGGGAAGCGATGAGCAGTTCTTC	CASSLEGSDEQFF
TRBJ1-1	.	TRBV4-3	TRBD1	TGCGCCAGCAGCCAAGATCTAGGGACAGGGGTCACTGAAGCTTTCTTT	CASSQDLGTGVTEAFF
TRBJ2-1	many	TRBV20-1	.	TGCAGTGCCCTGGTTTCCCACCAAAACAATGAGCAGTTCTTC	CSALVSHQNNEQFF
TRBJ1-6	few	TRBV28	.	TGTGCCAGCAGTCCACACCGATATAATTCACCCCTCCACTTT	CASSPHRYNSPLHF
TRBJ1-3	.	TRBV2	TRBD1	TGTGCCAGCAGTGGAATAACAGGGGCTGGAAACACCATATATTTT	CASSGITGAGNTIYF
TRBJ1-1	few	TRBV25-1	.	TGTGCCAGCAGCGAAGTCCGTAATGGCGGAACTGAAGCTTTCTTT	CASSEVRNGGTEAFF
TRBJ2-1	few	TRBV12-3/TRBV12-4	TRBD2	TGTGCCAGCAGTCAAACTAGCGGGAGGGATGAGCAGTTCTTC	CASSQTSGRDEQFF
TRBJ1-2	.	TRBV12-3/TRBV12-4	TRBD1	TGTGCCAGCAGTTTAATTGGGACAGGGGGGCGATCCTATGGCTACACCTTC	CASSLIGTGGRSYGYTF
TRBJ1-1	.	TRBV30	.	TGTGCCTGGAGTGTTGGGCGGAGGGCTTTCTTT	CAWSVGRRAFF
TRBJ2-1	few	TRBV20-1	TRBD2	TGCAGTGCTAGAGTTCAGGGTGGAGCGGGAGGTTCCTACAATGAGCAGTTCTTC	CSARVQGGAGGSYNEQFF
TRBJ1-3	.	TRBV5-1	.	TGCGCCAGCAAGGACGGGTTTACATCTGGAAACACCATATATTTT	CASKDGFTSGNTIYF
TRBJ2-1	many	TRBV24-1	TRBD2	TGTGCCACCAGTGATTTGGGGACTAGCAGTAATGAGCAGTTCTTC	CATSDLGTSSNEQFF
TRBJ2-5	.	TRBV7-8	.	TGTGCCAGCAGCTTAGTATTAGTTCTACAAGAGACCCAGTACTTC	CASSLVLVLQETQYF
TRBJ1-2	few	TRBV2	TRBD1	TGTGCCAGCAGTGAAGACAGGGGAGGAGGCTACACCTTC	CASSEDRGGGYTF
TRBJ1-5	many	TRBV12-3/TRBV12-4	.	TGTGCCAGCAGTTTAGACCTCAGGAATCAGCCCCAGCATTTT	CASSLDLRNQPQHF
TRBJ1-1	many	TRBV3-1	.	TGTGCCAGCAGCCAGGGGGTGGCTGAAGCTTTCTTT	CASSQGVAEAFF
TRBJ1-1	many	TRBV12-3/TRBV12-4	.	TGTGCCAGCAGTTTATCAGGACAAAACACTGAAGCTTTCTTT	CASSLSGQNTEAFF